The 6 T cell receptor beta chains given below trace back to one sample, sequenced in a study of early T cells in non-severe SARS-CoV-2 infection. MiXCR, run by TCRdb on the 5' RACE reads, gives a single entry per CDR3 protein. The data hold roughly 63,000 distinct CDR3 sequences, with about 12% observed a single time. Source: whole blood, taken at baseline. The receptor set was obtained from an adult who was a healthcare worker with PCR-confirmed SARS-CoV-2 infection or an uninfected control (not recorded which). The donor label of this sample is uncertain.

Of note for this clonotype: A much bigger clone sits one base away, suggesting this may be a read error. V usage is TRBV20-1 and J usage is TRBJ1-4; D perhaps matches TRBD1 (5 bases). Germline loops: CDR1 DFQATT, CDR2 SNEGSKA (reference sequence). V was shortened by 0 bases and J by 9 bases, with 14 bases between the two germline ends. CDR3 length equals 14 residues. The CDR3 DNA is TGCAGTGCTAGAGACTTCAGGGTAGGCAAAAAACTGTTTTTT. Protein sequence: CSARDFRVGKKLFF.

In this sample, this clonotype turned up a few times. V usage is TRBV5-6 and J usage is TRBJ1-6, with D uncertain. Germline CDR1 and CDR2: SGHDT and YYEEEE. With 4 bases removed from V and 10 bases from J, the gap between germline ends came to 12 bases. The CDR3 has 13 residues. CDR3 DNA: TGTGCCAGCAGCCCCCATATAGAGTCACCCCTCCACTTT. Translated, it gives CASSPHIESPLHF.

This clonotype appeared many times. This chain connects TRBV5-4 to TRBJ2-1; possible D gene TRBD2, 7 bases. The germline V gene has CDR1 SGHNT and CDR2 YYREEE (reference sequence). CDR3 size: 17 residues. Trimming left V 3 bases short and J 0 bases short, with 16 bases between. CDR3 in amino acids: CASSSTWGGNSYNEQFF. CDR3 DNA sequence: TGTGCCAGCAGCTCTACCTGGGGGGGCAACTCCTACAATGAGCAGTTCTTC.

This clonotype occurred a few times. The genes are TRBV6-5 and TRBJ2-7, with D perhaps being TRBD1 or TRBD2 (5 bases each). V was trimmed by 6 bases and J by 0 bases, leaving 18 bases between them. The CDR3 is 16 amino acids. The germline V gene encodes CDR1 MNHEY and CDR2 SVGAGI. The CDR3, as DNA: TGTGCCAGCAGCGATCCCGGGACGGAGAGCTCCTACGAGCAGTACGTC. Its protein is CASSDPGTESSYEQYV.

The V and J genes are TRBV19 and TRBJ2-2; D call uncertain. The germline gives CDR1 LNHDA, CDR2 SQIVND (reference sequence). V was trimmed by 6 bases and J by 2 bases, leaving 19 bases between them. This CDR3 comprises 17 residues. CDR3 nucleotide sequence: TGTGCCAGTAGAGAAGTGGGTTTGCCTATAAACACCGGGGAGCTGTTTTTT. Its translation: CASREVGLPINTGELFF. The whole variable domain, filled in from reference TRBV19 and TRBJ2-2, reads DGGITQSPKYLFRKEGQNVTLSCEQNLNHDAMYWYRQDPGQGLRLIYYSQIVNDFQKGDIAEGYSVSREKKESFPLTVTSAQKNPTAFYLCASREVGLPINTGELFFGEGSRLTVL.

This clonotype was seen many times. This sequence joins TRBV3-1 and TRBJ2-1; the match to TRBD2 covers 9 bases. Losses at the gene ends were 4 bases for V and 8 bases for J; bases not matched to a gene: 12. CDR1 is LGHDT and CDR2 is YNNKEL in the germline V gene (reference sequence). This CDR3 has 16 amino acids. The CDR3 DNA sequence: TGTGCCAGCAGCCCCGTGGGGCGGGGGGGCGTCGATGAGCAGTTCTTC. This codes for CASSPVGRGGVDEQFF.